Given below is one TCR beta chain in context. Its antigen remains undetermined. No much larger clone exists at a distance of one base, and base qualities are not known. The record originates from a study of cytomegalovirus exposure and HLA in healthy donors (dated by TCRdb to about 2017). Some background on the complete study: The 666 repertoires of the first cohort and the 95 to 150 validation repertoires were produced on the same platform, according to a later analysis. The study aimed to test whether signatures of past pathogen exposure could be identified by cataloging public T cell receptors. In addition to the first cohort of 666 subjects, a separate validation cohort of 130 or so different subjects was used. To predict cytomegalovirus infection status, the study brought together high-throughput TCR immunosequencing, statistical association of individual TCRs with disease status, and machine learning. The paper's findings and limits, for the study overall: The classifier was reported to diagnose cytomegalovirus status with high specificity and sensitivity in both the original and validation cohorts. According to the authors, the approach could potentially be generalized to other disease states and immunological phenotypes. While some public TCRs were present in many individuals, most TCR sequences turned up only very rarely across donors. In a later analysis, TCRs clustered in the first cohort were found to also tend to co-occur in the roughly 110 validation repertoires, with approximately 95% of cluster scores above 0. Three of the identified cytomegalovirus-associated TCR beta chains were confirmed in vitro to be specific for cytomegalovirus antigens. A later analysis lacked HLA typing for the validation cohort, so it scored co-occurrence in that cohort across all 110 or so repertoires. The study gave a list of roughly 150 TCR beta chains associated with cytomegalovirus.

Donors formed part of the validation cohort, which comprised over a hundred subjects and was distinct from the first cohort of 670 or so subjects. The library came from the immunoSEQ multiplex PCR assay. The authors processed their data as follows. A statistical classification framework was built to diagnose cytomegalovirus status from the catalog of TCR beta chain sequences. TCRdb retrieved this table from immuneACCESS and kept in-frame rearrangements only. Not all clones are present; in checked studies, unresolved V genes account for under half, and no reason is known for the remainder. V and J calls and clone size are those listed in that table; D and trimming were worked out from the DNA. The sample table shows approximately 46,000 clones, and roughly nine tenths are seen once. Approximately 1.5% of the sample is taken by the ten largest. The CDR3 holds 15 amino acids from the cysteine to the phenylalanine. Of all the DNA, just the CDR3 is kept, 45 bases in frame from base 1. Trimming removed 6 bases from V and 7 bases from J; the gene matches leave 10 bases unexplained. CDR1 MNHEY and CDR2 SMNVEV are derived from the germline V gene (reference sequence).

The sequence derives from a man between 18 and 29 years old in good health and CMV-seronegative. The specimen sequenced was PBMCs. The chain joins TRBV27 to TRBJ1-5; TRBD1 lines up with 9 middle nucleotides. The CDR3 sequence is CASRTGTGSGQPQHF. The nucleotides read TGTGCCAGCAGAACCGGGACAGGGAGTGGCCAGCCCCAGCATTTT.